What follows describes a single T cell receptor beta chain. Antigen specificity is unknown. Study donors comprised healthy, HIV-negative adults devoid of recent acute infection or vaccination. CD4+ cells yielded CD45RA+ naive and CD45RA-negative memory subsets. The source of the sample is a study of shared clonotypes between healthy human individuals. The study, taken as a whole, reports: For naive CD4 cells, approximately 4.7% of clonotypes were shared across a handful of donors. Clonotypes which were not shared had lower generation probabilities than clonotypes that all four donors shared.

Sequenced by immunoSEQ multiplex PCR; TCRdb stores in-frame clones only, minus some. The sample yields roughly 640,000 clones, 97% seen once. With 7 bases removed from V and 0 bases from J, the gap between germline ends came to 11 bases. Germline V gives CDR1 MNHNS, CDR2 SASEGT. This CDR3 comprises 14 residues. Sequencing input: naive CD4+ T cells sorted from blood. Specified subset: CD45RA+ positively selected. The TCR originated in a woman in her twenties or thirties in good health. The V gene is TRBV6-1, the J gene TRBJ2-3, with unresolved D. The CDR3: CASTVRSSTDTQYF. The CDR3 bases are TGTGCCAGCACTGTCAGATCTAGCACAGATACGCAGTATTTT.